This is a list of T cell receptor beta chains from one sample in a study of synovial regulatory T cells in juvenile arthritis. Clones were sequenced by immunoSEQ multiplex PCR, and TCRdb holds only the in-frame ones, with some missing. This specimen shows about 10,000 clones; the ten leading clones hold more than 0.95%. Sequenced: Treg cells from blood. All receptors derive from a donor younger than 30 with juvenile idiopathic arthritis. CDR3s include the opening cysteine and the closing phenylalanine or tryptophan. Only part of the rows carry a size: once, few, many, or a class if the clone is expanded.

V gene,J gene,clone size,CDR3 protein
TRBV4-2,TRBJ2-7,NA,CASSQGGGRNYEQYF
TRBV19,TRBJ1-1,NA,CASSPLHQGTTEAFF
TRBV7-9,TRBJ2-4,NA,CASSLVGVGRGKNIQYF
TRBV10-3,TRBJ1-1,NA,CAISADRVRPEAFF
TRBV5-1,TRBJ2-1,NA,CASSLWQKPAEQFF
TRBV2,TRBJ2-7,NA,CASRTGLLYEQYF
TRBV10-3,TRBJ1-1,medium-sized,CAIAGGQGNTEAFF
TRBV14,TRBJ1-5,NA,CASSPGPLAGGNQPQHF
TRBV18,TRBJ1-5,NA,CASSPGGGNQPQHF
TRBV5-1,TRBJ1-2,NA,CASSFSNSLYGYTF
TRBV7-3,TRBJ2-4,NA,CASSPGQGGNIQYF
TRBV28,TRBJ1-3,NA,CASSPSRSAGNTIYF
TRBV19,TRBJ2-4,NA,CASSIDPRRKLAKNIQYF
TRBV20-1,TRBJ1-2,NA,CSASAYGYTF
TRBV5-5,TRBJ2-2,NA,CASSPRAGELFF
TRBV10-3,TRBJ1-1,NA,CAIRGHPNTEAFF
TRBV18,TRBJ2-2,NA,CASSPPGRPTGELFF
TRBV18,TRBJ2-7,NA,CASSPFGDRYEQYF
TRBV10-3,TRBJ2-7,NA,CAISGKDLYEQYF
TRBV10-2,TRBJ2-3,NA,CASSAPDTQYF
TRBV28,TRBJ1-1,NA,CASREPTVNTEAFF
TRBV2,TRBJ2-7,NA,CASRRLAGPQVEQYF
TRBV28,TRBJ1-1,NA,CASTVNTEAFF
TRBV7-2,TRBJ2-3,NA,CASSLGGSADTQYF
TRBV7-9,TRBJ1-3,NA,CASREGEKRNTIYF
TRBV5-6,TRBJ2-7,medium-sized,CASSSYRGSYEQYF
TRBV18,TRBJ2-1,NA,CASSPGLGPYNEQFF
TRBV7-3,TRBJ2-1,NA,CASSLGAGGGQGQFF
TRBV10-3,TRBJ2-1,NA,CAISDGASGKYNEQFF
TRBV5-1,TRBJ2-7,NA,CASSSWTGSYEQYF
TRBV9,TRBJ2-1,NA,CASSPRSRGLAGARGEQFF
TRBV28,TRBJ1-5,NA,CASSFGTGVWGNQPQHF
TRBV6-5,TRBJ1-2,NA,CASSYSRTGRNGYTF
TRBV18,TRBJ1-2,NA,CASSVQQAQHGYTF
TRBV28,TRBJ2-5,NA,CASSSGQLVETQYF
TRBV9,TRBJ2-2,NA,CASTYGDGRISGELFF
TRBV28,TRBJ1-4,NA,CASSGYRVTNEKLFF
TRBV5-1,TRBJ2-7,NA,CASSFMGQASSYEQYF
TRBV28,TRBJ1-2,NA,CASSFRGSGGYTF
TRBV28,TRBJ2-1,NA,CASALLASNEQFF
TRBV6-5,TRBJ2-7,NA,CASSYVRFAGGHEQYF
TRBV19,TRBJ1-1,NA,CASSKFPGGGSEAFF